This T cell receptor (beta chain) was identified in a study of shared clonotypes between healthy human individuals. Findings and caveats of the study: An expected dependence of interdonor clonotype sharing on sequencing depth was noted. Owing to a small donor count, the genetic and exposure-history diversity represented was limited.

In the authors' methods: From ImmunoSEQ came sequences covering only the junction and carrying no quality scores, so filtering differed. Clones were read by immunoSEQ multiplex PCR, and TCRdb kept only the in-frame ones, dropping some. From that table come the V and J calls and clone size; the DNA was used to work out D and trimming. The sample lists about 600,000 clones, about 80% seen once, with around 12% in the top ten. V lost 5 bases and J lost 7, with 9 bases in between. The germline V gene encodes CDR1 LNHDA and CDR2 SQIVND (reference sequence). The CDR3 runs 12 residues. Of note for this clone: Its antigen is not identified.

The sequenced sample was PBMCs. This chain uses TRBV19 with TRBJ2-1, with no clear D. The TCR sequence derives from a woman in her thirties or forties in good health. Some clones in this sample may be carry-over from other donors' samples. CDR3 region: CASSLQSNEQFF. CDR3 DNA: TGTGCCAGTAGTTTACAGAGTAATGAGCAGTTCTTC.